This is a list of T cell receptor beta chains from one sample in a study of CD8 T cells in Susac syndrome. Each CDR3 protein is one row after TCRdb ran MiXCR on the immunoSEQ multiplex PCR reads. In the table there are some 150,000 distinct CDR3 sequences, 90% to 95% of which are singletons. Material: CD8+ T cells from PBMCs. The receptors shown here come from a human donor with multiple sclerosis. CDR3s include the opening cysteine and the closing phenylalanine or tryptophan. A D gene is named only where the DNA matches it firmly. Clone size, where shown, is once, few, many, or a class for clones that have expanded.

J gene: TRBJ2-5; clone size: .; D gene: TRBD2; V gene: TRBV28; CDR3 DNA: TGTGCCAGCAGATCCCCGGGGGGTAAGACCCAGTACTTC; CDR3 protein: CASRSPGGKTQYF
J gene: TRBJ2-4; clone size: .; D gene: .; V gene: TRBV20-1; CDR3 DNA: TGCAGTGCTAGAGGAGGATTCCTAGCCAAAAACATTCAGTACTTC; CDR3 protein: CSARGGFLAKNIQYF
J gene: TRBJ2-2; clone size: .; D gene: TRBD2; V gene: TRBV20-1; CDR3 DNA: TGCAGTGCTAGCGGGAGGCAGGGCACCGGGGAGCTGTTTTTT; CDR3 protein: CSASGRQGTGELFF
J gene: TRBJ1-5; clone size: .; D gene: TRBD1; V gene: TRBV4-1; CDR3 DNA: TGCGCCAGCAGCCTTTCCAACGTCGGGACAGGGGAAAATCAGCCCCAGCATTTT; CDR3 protein: CASSLSNVGTGENQPQHF
J gene: TRBJ1-2; clone size: once; D gene: .; V gene: TRBV6-5; CDR3 DNA: TGTGCCAGCAGTTACTCGAGATCTCTCCTAGGTGGCTACACCTTC; CDR3 protein: CASSYSRSLLGGYTF
J gene: TRBJ2-7; clone size: .; D gene: .; V gene: TRBV27; CDR3 DNA: TGTGCCAGCAGTCGGACAGAGCGGTACGAGCAGTACTTC; CDR3 protein: CASSRTERYEQYF
J gene: TRBJ2-7; clone size: .; D gene: .; V gene: TRBV29-1; CDR3 DNA: TGCAGCGCCTCCCCGCAGGGCCGAACCTACGAGCAGTACTTC; CDR3 protein: CSASPQGRTYEQYF
J gene: TRBJ1-1; clone size: .; D gene: .; V gene: TRBV29-1; CDR3 DNA: TGCAGCGTTGAAACCCAGGAGGGGTGGACTGAAGCTTTCTTT; CDR3 protein: CSVETQEGWTEAFF
J gene: TRBJ1-1; clone size: .; D gene: TRBD1; V gene: TRBV5-1; CDR3 DNA: TGCGCCAGCAGCGGATACCCAGACAGGGAGGACACTGAAGCTTTCTTT; CDR3 protein: CASSGYPDREDTEAFF
J gene: TRBJ2-3; clone size: .; D gene: TRBD1; V gene: TRBV30; CDR3 DNA: TGTGCCTGGAGTAACAGGGGAACAGATACGCAGTATTTT; CDR3 protein: CAWSNRGTDTQYF
J gene: TRBJ2-5; clone size: .; D gene: .; V gene: TRBV7-6; CDR3 DNA: TGTGCCAGCAGACCTCTGGGAGTTGTCCAAGAGACCCAGTACTTC; CDR3 protein: CASRPLGVVQETQYF
J gene: TRBJ1-3; clone size: .; D gene: .; V gene: TRBV20-1; CDR3 DNA: TGCAGTGCTAGAGACTTACAGGGTGACAACACCATATATTTT; CDR3 protein: CSARDLQGDNTIYF
J gene: TRBJ1-2; clone size: .; D gene: .; V gene: TRBV20-1; CDR3 DNA: TGCAGTGCAAGGGATGGCTACACCTTC; CDR3 protein: CSARDGYTF
J gene: TRBJ1-2; clone size: .; D gene: TRBD1; V gene: TRBV15; CDR3 DNA: TGTGCCACCAGCGGAGGACAGGGCGTTGGCTACACCTTC; CDR3 protein: CATSGGQGVGYTF
J gene: TRBJ2-7; clone size: .; D gene: .; V gene: TRBV3-1; CDR3 DNA: TGTGCCAGCAGCCCGCTCGACAGTTACGAGCAGTACTTC; CDR3 protein: CASSPLDSYEQYF
J gene: TRBJ1-4; clone size: .; D gene: .; V gene: TRBV19; CDR3 DNA: TGTGCCAGTACCGGACGGACGAATAATGAAAAACTGTTTTTT; CDR3 protein: CASTGRTNNEKLFF
J gene: TRBJ2-5; clone size: .; D gene: .; V gene: TRBV20-1; CDR3 DNA: TGCAGTGCTAGAGATCCTGCCGGTCCCTGGGGGCAAGAGACCCAGTACTTC; CDR3 protein: CSARDPAGPWGQETQYF
J gene: TRBJ2-7; clone size: .; D gene: .; V gene: TRBV16; CDR3 DNA: TGTGCCAGCAGCCAAACGAGGGGACAGGGTAGCGGGGGACCCTACGAGCAGTACTTC; CDR3 protein: CASSQTRGQGSGGPYEQYF
J gene: TRBJ1-2; clone size: once; D gene: .; V gene: TRBV29-1; CDR3 DNA: TGCAGCGTTGCCCCCAACAGGACCCCTAAGGGTGGCTACACCTTC; CDR3 protein: CSVAPNRTPKGGYTF
J gene: TRBJ2-2; clone size: .; D gene: .; V gene: TRBV12-3/TRBV12-4; CDR3 DNA: TGTGCCAGCAGATATAAGACGCCGCGGGGCACCGGGGAGCTGTTTTTT; CDR3 protein: CASRYKTPRGTGELFF
J gene: TRBJ2-7; clone size: .; D gene: TRBD2; V gene: TRBV4-1; CDR3 DNA: TGCGCCAGCAGCCAAGATGAGGGGGGACTAGACCTATCCTACGAGCAGTACTTC; CDR3 protein: CASSQDEGGLDLSYEQYF
J gene: TRBJ1-4; clone size: .; D gene: .; V gene: TRBV2; CDR3 DNA: TGTGCCAGCACTTCGGGTCTCGAACTGTTTTTT; CDR3 protein: CASTSGLELFF
J gene: TRBJ1-5; clone size: .; D gene: .; V gene: TRBV20-1; CDR3 DNA: TGCAGTGCTAGAGAACAGGGCTCCCAGCATTTT; CDR3 protein: CSAREQGSQHF
J gene: TRBJ2-7; clone size: .; D gene: TRBD2; V gene: TRBV20-1; CDR3 DNA: TGCAGTGCTAGAGAGGGGACTAGCGACTATTACTCCTACGAGCAGTACTTC; CDR3 protein: CSAREGTSDYYSYEQYF
J gene: TRBJ2-3; clone size: .; D gene: TRBD2; V gene: TRBV3-1; CDR3 DNA: TGTGCCAGCAGCCCCCGACTAGCGGGGGGGATAGATACGCAGTATTTT; CDR3 protein: CASSPRLAGGIDTQYF
J gene: TRBJ1-3; clone size: once; D gene: .; V gene: TRBV29-1; CDR3 DNA: TGCAGCGTTGTCGGCTCTGGAAACACCATATATTTT; CDR3 protein: CSVVGSGNTIYF
J gene: TRBJ1-2; clone size: .; D gene: TRBD1; V gene: TRBV6-2/TRBV6-3; CDR3 DNA: TGTGCCAGCAACCACCCACTGACCGGGACAGCTAACTATGGCTACACCTTC; CDR3 protein: CASNHPLTGTANYGYTF
J gene: TRBJ2-7; clone size: .; D gene: .; V gene: TRBV20-1; CDR3 DNA: TGCAGTGCTCCCCGCGAGTCTAGGGACGAGCAGTACTTC; CDR3 protein: CSAPRESRDEQYF
J gene: TRBJ1-3; clone size: .; D gene: TRBD1; V gene: TRBV7-9; CDR3 DNA: TGTGCCAGCAGCCCCGTGGGACAGGGGGCCTCTGGAAACACCATATATTTT; CDR3 protein: CASSPVGQGASGNTIYF
J gene: TRBJ2-7; clone size: .; D gene: .; V gene: TRBV7-9; CDR3 DNA: TGTGCCAGCAGTCCCCCCGGGCCCGACTCTTCGTACGAGCAGTACTTC; CDR3 protein: CASSPPGPDSSYEQYF
J gene: TRBJ2-5; clone size: .; D gene: TRBD1; V gene: TRBV29-1; CDR3 DNA: TGCAGCGCGACCCCGGGACAGGGTTGGATCAAAGAGACCCAGTACTTC; CDR3 protein: CSATPGQGWIKETQYF
J gene: TRBJ1-2; clone size: .; D gene: .; V gene: TRBV29-1; CDR3 DNA: TGCAGCGTTGTGAGGGCGGACCTATTTGGCTACACCTTC; CDR3 protein: CSVVRADLFGYTF
J gene: TRBJ2-7; clone size: .; D gene: TRBD1; V gene: TRBV27; CDR3 DNA: TGTGCCAGCAGTCCGAGACAACTACAGGGGGCGGTCTACGAGCAGTACTTC; CDR3 protein: CASSPRQLQGAVYEQYF
J gene: TRBJ2-7; clone size: .; D gene: .; V gene: TRBV9; CDR3 DNA: TGTGCCAGCAGCCCTGACAGATCCTACGAGCAGTACTTC; CDR3 protein: CASSPDRSYEQYF
J gene: TRBJ1-5; clone size: .; D gene: TRBD1; V gene: TRBV15; CDR3 DNA: TGTGCCACCAGCTGGACAGGCTACAATCAGCCCCAGCATTTT; CDR3 protein: CATSWTGYNQPQHF
J gene: TRBJ2-5; clone size: .; D gene: .; V gene: TRBV28; CDR3 DNA: TGTGCCAGCGTCTCCAAAGAGACCCAGTACTTC; CDR3 protein: CASVSKETQYF
J gene: TRBJ2-7; clone size: once; D gene: .; V gene: TRBV7-9; CDR3 DNA: TGTGCCAGCGGGGGGAACTACGAGCAGTACTTC; CDR3 protein: CASGGNYEQYF
J gene: TRBJ2-7; clone size: .; D gene: TRBD1; V gene: TRBV28; CDR3 DNA: TGTGCCAGCAGTCCTACCACGGGACAGGGGTCCTACGAGCAGTACTTC; CDR3 protein: CASSPTTGQGSYEQYF
J gene: TRBJ2-7; clone size: .; D gene: .; V gene: TRBV5-1; CDR3 DNA: TGCGCCAGCAGCATAGACTCAGCCTCCTACGAGCAGTACTTC; CDR3 protein: CASSIDSASYEQYF
J gene: TRBJ2-7; clone size: .; D gene: .; V gene: TRBV20-1; CDR3 DNA: TGCAGTGCTAGCTCGGGGATAGTCTACGAGCAGTACTTC; CDR3 protein: CSASSGIVYEQYF
J gene: TRBJ1-5; clone size: .; D gene: .; V gene: TRBV19; CDR3 DNA: TGTGCCAGTAGTATTGGATGGAATAGCAATCAGCCCCAGCATTTT; CDR3 protein: CASSIGWNSNQPQHF
J gene: TRBJ1-1; clone size: once; D gene: .; V gene: TRBV14; CDR3 DNA: TGTGCCAGCAGCCATCTAAGTTACACTGAAGCTTTCTTT; CDR3 protein: CASSHLSYTEAFF
J gene: TRBJ2-7; clone size: .; D gene: TRBD1; V gene: TRBV5-1; CDR3 DNA: TGCGCCAGCAGCTCGACAGGGCACGAGCAGTACTTC; CDR3 protein: CASSSTGHEQYF
J gene: TRBJ2-7; clone size: .; D gene: TRBD1; V gene: TRBV20-1; CDR3 DNA: TGCAGTGCTAGTAACCGGGACAGACTTTACGAGCAGTACTTC; CDR3 protein: CSASNRDRLYEQYF
J gene: TRBJ1-5; clone size: .; D gene: .; V gene: TRBV9; CDR3 DNA: TGTGCCAGCAGTGTTGACGCTAGCAATCAGCCCCAGCATTTT; CDR3 protein: CASSVDASNQPQHF
J gene: TRBJ2-3; clone size: .; D gene: .; V gene: TRBV9; CDR3 DNA: TGTGCCAGCAGCGTATCGGGTTTCACAGATACGCAGTATTTT; CDR3 protein: CASSVSGFTDTQYF
J gene: TRBJ2-1; clone size: .; D gene: TRBD1; V gene: TRBV7-9; CDR3 DNA: TGTGCCAGCAGCTTAGCCCCAGGGACAGGGGGGAATGAGCAGTTCTTC; CDR3 protein: CASSLAPGTGGNEQFF
J gene: TRBJ2-1; clone size: .; D gene: .; V gene: TRBV15; CDR3 DNA: TGTGCCACCAGCTCTCGGACAGTCTCCTACAATGAGCAGTTCTTC; CDR3 protein: CATSSRTVSYNEQFF
J gene: TRBJ2-1; clone size: .; D gene: .; V gene: TRBV14; CDR3 DNA: TGTGCCAGCAGCCAAATAGGGGCGCGGGGCTCCTACAATGAGCAGTTCTTC; CDR3 protein: CASSQIGARGSYNEQFF